These 26 T cell receptor beta chains share one sample of origin, sequenced in a study of patients and donors after allogeneic stem cell transplantation. MiXCR, run by TCRdb on the RT-PCR reads, gives a single entry per CDR3 protein. The data hold 150,000 to 200,000 distinct CDR3 sequences, with about 40% observed a single time. Sequencing was done on a sample of blood, either unsorted or a sorted T cell fraction (not recorded which). These receptors all stem from a human donor who was either an allogeneic HSCT recipient or a stem cell or donor lymphocyte infusion donor (not recorded which). It is not recorded whose cells these are; they may come from a transplant donor.

Ten or more counts support this clonotype. The chain uses TRBV5-1 and TRBJ1-1; maybe TRBD1 (6 bases). The germline V and J ends were trimmed by 2 bases and 3 bases, with 8 bases remaining between them. Germline V gene data show CDR1 as SGHRS and CDR2 as YFSETQ. The CDR3 sequence is 13 residues long. DNA of the CDR3: TGCGCCAGCAGCTTCTACAGGGACACTGAAGCTTTCTTT. This encodes CASSFYRDTEAFF.

This clonotype was counted between two and nine times. The CDR3 reads CSVYSSPEPLYNEQFF. CDR3 nucleotide sequence: TGCAGCGTTTACAGCAGTCCGGAACCCCTTTACAATGAGCAGTTCTTC. V usage is TRBV29-1 and J usage is TRBJ2-1; the D is unclear. The CDR3 has 16 amino acids. V was trimmed by 5 bases and J by 4 bases, leaving 21 bases between them. Looked up from germline, CDR1 is SQVTM and CDR2 is ANQGSEA.

There are a few counts of this clonotype. The chain couples TRBV7-2 to TRBJ2-6; D call uncertain. The CDR3 runs 18 residues. The ends were cut back, 1 base at V and 0 bases at J, with 13 bases in the middle. CDR1 and CDR2 from the germline V gene are SGHTA and FQGNSA. In DNA form, the CDR3 reads TGTGCCAGCAGCTTAGATGGTCCAGGTGTCTCTGGGGCCAACGTCCTGACTTTC. It translates to CASSLDGPGVSGANVLTF. Filled out from reference TRBV7-2 and TRBJ2-6, the complete variable domain reads GAGVSQSPSNKVTEKGKDVELRCDPISGHTALYWYRQSLGQGLEFLIYFQGNSAPDKSGLPSDRFSAERTGGSVSTLTIQRTQQEDSAVYLCASSLDGPGVSGANVLTFGAGSRLTVL.

The J gene is TRBJ2-1, the V gene TRBV29-1, with 7 bases that match TRBD1. CDR1 is SQVTM and CDR2 is ANQGSEA in the germline V gene. With 5 bases clipped from V and 3 bases from J, the junction kept 10 bases outside the gene matches. The CDR3 consists of 15 residues. The CDR3 DNA reads TGCAGCGTTCCCCTGACAGGGAGAATCTACAATGAGCAGTTCTTC. Its translation: CSVPLTGRIYNEQFF.

This clonotype appeared a single time. V gene TRBV9 combines with J gene TRBJ1-2; D is perhaps TRBD1 (5 bases). Trimming removed 0 bases at V and 4 bases at J, with 13 bases between. Germline V gene sequence: CDR1 SGDLS, CDR2 YYNGEE. The CDR3 has 15 residues. The CDR3 loop reads CASSVGGREFYGYTF. The CDR3 DNA is TGTGCCAGCAGCGTAGGTGGCAGGGAATTCTATGGCTACACCTTC.

This clonotype appeared once. V gene TRBV5-1 combines with J gene TRBJ2-5; perhaps TRBD2 as D (6 bases). The CDR3 has 14 amino acids. Germline-derived CDR1 and CDR2 are SGHRS and YFSETQ. Trimming stripped 3 bases from V and 5 bases from J, with 14 bases between. The CDR3 nucleotides are TGCGCCAGCAGCTCCTGGACCGGAGGGGAGACCCAGTACTTC. The encoded protein is CASSSWTGGETQYF.

This clonotype was counted ten times or more. This chain links TRBV25-1 with TRBJ1-3, with D hard to call. The length of the CDR3 is 17 residues. V shed 2 bases and J shed 4 bases, with 18 bases lying between them. The germline V gene has CDR1 MGHDK and CDR2 SYGVNS. The CDR3 DNA is TGTGCCAGCAGTGAAGTGACTCCTAGTTCGAGAGGAAACACCATATATTTT. This codes for CASSEVTPSSRGNTIYF.

The V call is TRBV15, the J call TRBJ2-5, with TRBD2 matching 11 bases. Unmatched junction bases numbered 8, after V lost 4 bases and J lost 4 bases. The CDR3 sequence is 16 residues long. Germline V gene sequence: CDR1 LNHNV, CDR2 YYDKDF (reference sequence). The CDR3 region has the DNA TGTGCCACCAGCACTTTAGCGGGAGGGCCGGGAGAGACCCAGTACTTC. This encodes CATSTLAGGPGETQYF.

This clonotype was found a few times. The rearrangement links TRBV10-3 to TRBJ1-6, with D possibly matching TRBD1 (6 bases). V gave up 5 bases and J gave up 6 bases, with 14 bases separating them. This CDR3 has 15 amino acids. CDR1 ENHRY and CDR2 SYGVKD come from the germline V gene. The chain's CDR3 is CAISKPGEFNSPLHF. The CDR3 bases are TGTGCCATCAGTAAACCAGGGGAATTTAATTCACCCCTCCACTTT.

The chain joins TRBV4-3 to TRBJ2-7, with 9 bases fitting TRBD1. The junction had 8 bases not matched to a gene; V was cut back by 2 bases and J by 3 bases. CDR3 size: 16 residues. The V gene's germline CDR1 is LGHNA and CDR2 YSLEER. CDR3 region: CASSQSPDRGFYEQYF. CDR3 in DNA: TGCGCCAGCAGCCAATCCCCGGACAGGGGATTCTACGAGCAGTACTTC.

This clonotype was seen a few times. The chain has TRBV5-1 and TRBJ1-1; no definite D call. The germline V gene has CDR1 SGHRS and CDR2 YFSETQ. V was pared by 0 bases and J by 0 bases, with 15 bases between. CDR3 size: 17 residues. The CDR3 loop is CASSLGPIHALNTEAFF. The DNA of the CDR3 is TGCGCCAGCAGCTTGGGCCCTATCCATGCCCTGAACACTGAAGCTTTCTTT.

This chain connects TRBV27 to TRBJ1-5; D is unclear. From germline, CDR1 is MNHEY and CDR2 SMNVEV (reference sequence). V dropped 0 bases and J dropped 5 bases, with 5 bases sitting between them. CDR3 length: 13 amino acids. CDR3 protein: CASSLSGDQPQHF. The CDR3 nucleotides are TGTGCCAGCAGTTTATCTGGGGATCAGCCCCAGCATTTT.

This sequence joins TRBV7-6 and TRBJ2-7; 7 nucleotides match TRBD2. The CDR3 extends over 14 amino acids. Germline trimming cut 4 bases from V and 2 bases from J; bases unmatched to any gene: 5. The germline gives CDR1 SGHVS, CDR2 FNYEAQ. CDR3 sequence: CASSSAGSTYEQYF. The CDR3 region has the DNA TGTGCCAGCAGCTCAGCGGGAAGCACCTACGAGCAGTACTTC.

This clonotype was seen a handful of times. The chain uses TRBV29-1 and TRBJ1-2, with a weak D call TRBD1 (5 bases). The length of the CDR3 is 12 residues. The germline gives CDR1 SQVTM, CDR2 ANQGSEA. Trimming left V 3 bases short and J 4 bases short, with 9 bases between. The CDR3 loop is CSVDDRIYGYTF. The DNA for the CDR3 is TGCAGCGTTGACGACAGAATCTATGGCTACACCTTC.

V is TRBV7-8 and J is TRBJ2-1; 8 bases are shared with TRBD2. V trimming: 2 bases; J trimming: 7 bases; junction bases outside the gene matches: 10. The length of the CDR3 is 16 residues. Per the germline V gene, CDR1 is SGHVS and CDR2 is FQNEAQ. The CDR3 loop reads CASSLTGGLAANEQFF. DNA of the CDR3: TGTGCCAGCAGCTTAACGGGGGGGCTAGCGGCTAATGAGCAGTTCTTC.

The gene calls are TRBV5-1 and TRBJ2-1; 8 bases are a match to TRBD1. Germline V gene lookup returns CDR1 SGHRS and CDR2 YFSETQ. The V segment lost 4 bases and the J segment 1 base; nucleotides outside the gene matches: 10. The CDR3 has 17 residues. CDR3 nucleotides: TGCGCCAGCAGCCCAAGTGGGAACAGGGGGTCCTACAATGAGCAGTTCTTC. Protein: CASSPSGNRGSYNEQFF.

This sequence joins TRBV3-1 and TRBJ2-7; D is unresolved. V dropped 5 bases and J dropped 7 bases, with 18 bases sitting between them. There are 14 residues in the CDR3. Germline V gene lookup returns CDR1 LGHDT and CDR2 YNNKEL (reference sequence). CDR3 in amino acids: CASSNRGRPPEQYF. The CDR3 coding sequence is TGTGCCAGCAGCAACCGCGGACGTCCGCCTGAGCAGTACTTC.

This clonotype was counted only a few times. Written as DNA, the CDR3 is TGCGCCAGCAGCTTGGCCCGGCAGCCCGGAAACACCATATATTTT. It is translated as CASSLARQPGNTIYF. This chain connects TRBV5-1 to TRBJ1-3; D ambiguous. CDR1 SGHRS and CDR2 YFSETQ come from the germline V gene. Trimming took off 0 bases at V and 4 bases at J, with 11 bases between the two ends. This CDR3 has 15 residues.

The V and J genes are TRBV27 and TRBJ2-7, with no clear D. V gave up 3 bases and J gave up 6 bases, with 18 bases separating them. The CDR3 is 15 amino acids. Germline V gives CDR1 MNHEY, CDR2 SMNVEV (reference sequence). The CDR3 spells CASSFQSAAGGEQYF. The CDR3 nucleotides read TGTGCCAGCAGTTTCCAGTCGGCAGCAGGTGGCGAGCAGTACTTC.

The CDR3 protein is CASSLGGLAGANEQFF. The CDR3 coding sequence is TGTGCCAGCAGTTTGGGGGGACTAGCGGGAGCTAATGAGCAGTTCTTC. This rearrangement joins TRBV12-3 or TRBV12-4 to TRBJ2-1; 14 nucleotides align to TRBD2. Trimming at V came to 3 bases and at J to 7 bases, leaving 5 bases not matched to a gene. The CDR3 spans 16 residues.

V gene TRBV12-3 or TRBV12-4 combines with J gene TRBJ1-4; 8 nucleotides align to TRBD1. This CDR3 has 14 amino acids. Trimming at V came to 3 bases and at J to 10 bases, leaving 7 bases not matched to a gene. The CDR3 protein is CASSLLQGDGKLFF. The CDR3 nucleotides are TGTGCCAGCAGTTTGTTACAGGGGGATGGAAAACTGTTTTTT.

The V call is TRBV5-6, the J call TRBJ2-7; the match to TRBD2 covers 13 bases. Germline values: CDR1 SGHDT, CDR2 YYEEEE. The CDR3 has 14 residues. The J segment lost 6 bases and the V segment lost 1 base, leaving 1 base of the junction unmatched. The CDR3 coding sequence is TGTGCCAGCAGCTTGACTAGCGGGAGGGGCGAGCAGTACTTC. Its translation: CASSLTSGRGEQYF.

This clonotype was seen a few times. The chain combines TRBV4-3 with TRBJ2-2; 9 positions agree with TRBD2. With V trimmed by 0 bases and J by 3 bases, 8 bases remained unmatched. The germline gives CDR1 LGHNA, CDR2 YSLEER. CDR3 length: 18 amino acids. The CDR3 here is CASSQDVYASGDTGELFF. The CDR3 nucleotides are TGCGCCAGCAGCCAAGATGTATACGCTAGCGGGGACACCGGGGAGCTGTTTTTT.

This clonotype was counted only a few times. The J gene is TRBJ1-2, the V gene TRBV7-2; the D is unclear. Trimming pared 0 bases from V and 8 bases from J, leaving 10 bases between. The CDR3 totals 13 residues. Germline CDR1 and CDR2: SGHTA and FQGNSA. The CDR3 here is CASSLAGPGGYTF. The CDR3 coding sequence is TGTGCCAGCAGCTTAGCAGGCCCGGGAGGCTACACCTTC.

This clonotype was seen only a few times. This rearrangement joins TRBV27 to TRBJ1-6; TRBD1 matches at 11 bases. Trimming removed 4 bases from V and 10 bases from J; junction bases left unmatched: 12. Germline values: CDR1 MNHEY, CDR2 SMNVEV (reference sequence). The CDR3 runs 17 residues. The CDR3 DNA is TGTGCCAGCAGTTCAGCCTGGACAGGGGGCGCGTGGTCACCCCTCCACTTT. It is translated as CASSSAWTGGAWSPLHF.

The rearrangement uses TRBV5-1 and TRBJ2-5; D is unclear. The V and J ends lost 0 bases and 5 bases respectively, with 14 bases between them. The CDR3 is 15 amino acids. Germline assignment: CDR1 SGHRS and CDR2 YFSETQ. The CDR3 spells CASSLAPAQEETQYF. CDR3 DNA sequence: TGCGCCAGCAGCTTGGCTCCGGCCCAAGAGGAGACCCAGTACTTC.